The text below deals with one T cell receptor (beta chain). What it recognizes is unknown. This sample is drawn from a study of T cells after yellow fever vaccination. In the study overall: When fractions had low cell numbers, they were prepared with SMART-Seq v4 Ultra Low Input. Study conclusions and caveats: Bulk-population clonotypes that are abundant could appear as contaminants in FACS-sorted repertoires.

MiXCR was run by TCRdb on the 5' RACE reads, yielding one entry per CDR3 protein. The sample holds around 100,000 distinct CDR3 sequences, 8.4% seen once. The source of this sequence is a man aged 25 to 40 who received the YFV17D yellow fever vaccine. The sequencing here drew on CD8+ T cells sorted from PBMCs, taken 45 days after the yellow fever booster vaccination.

The CDR3 region is CASSPQGMNTEAFF. In DNA form, the CDR3 reads TGTGCCAGCAGTCCACAGGGGATGAACACTGAAGCTTTCTTT. J is TRBJ1-1 and V is TRBV12-3 or TRBV12-4, with 7 bases fitting TRBD1. There are 14 residues in the CDR3. V gave up 5 bases and J gave up 0 bases; unmatched junction bases: 3.